The 23 T cell receptor beta chains below come from one sample, sequenced in a study of CD8 T cells in ankylosing spondylitis. Study results and caveats: Fewer than ten highly homologous variants made up a TCR beta motif that seemed to typify ankylosing spondylitis blood.

TCRdb re-called the 5' RACE reads with MiXCR, one entry per CDR3 protein. The data contain some 840,000 distinct CDR3 sequences, over 9.5% of them singletons. These receptors have no identified antigens. Sequenced input: blood, either unsorted or a sorted T cell fraction (not recorded which). Receptors were obtained from a male donor with ankylosing spondylitis.

The chain combines TRBV28 with TRBJ1-2, with D possibly matching TRBD1 (5 bases). Per germline, CDR1 MDHEN and CDR2 SYDVKM. This CDR3 contains 15 residues. V was trimmed by 7 bases and J by 4 bases, leaving 19 bases between them. For the CDR3, the DNA is TGTGCCAGCAAGGGCTCAGGGCTAAGAGGCTATGGCTACACCTTC. This codes for CASKGSGLRGYGYTF.

This rearrangement joins TRBV6-2 or TRBV6-3 to TRBJ2-3; D is ambiguous. CDR3 length: 13 residues. V dropped 2 bases and J dropped 8 bases, with 11 bases sitting between them. In germline, CDR1 is MNHEY, CDR2 SVGEGT. Written as DNA, the CDR3 is TGTGCCAGCAGTTACCAGACCATGGGTACGCAGTATTTT. It codes for CASSYQTMGTQYF.

The chain couples TRBV11-1 to TRBJ2-5; 10 nucleotides align to TRBD2. CDR3 length equals 14 residues. The J segment lost 4 bases and the V segment lost 6 bases, leaving 5 bases of the junction unmatched. Germline values: CDR1 SGHAT, CDR2 FQDESV (reference sequence). CDR3 in amino acids: CASSRTSGVETQYF. DNA for the CDR3: TGTGCCAGCAGTAGGACTAGCGGAGTAGAGACCCAGTACTTC.

The sample holds a few counts of this clonotype. V gene TRBV15 combines with J gene TRBJ1-1, with D maybe TRBD1 (5 bases). The CDR3 runs to 16 residues. Trimming stripped 1 base from V and 2 bases from J, with 14 bases between. Looked up from germline, CDR1 is LNHNV and CDR2 is YYDKDF (reference sequence). The CDR3, as DNA: TGTGCCACCAGCAGAGGGTCTGGGAGGGGAAACACTGAAGCTTTCTTT. Residues: CATSRGSGRGNTEAFF.

The J gene is TRBJ2-7, the V gene TRBV30, with 11 bases matching TRBD2. The V and J ends lost 3 bases and 2 bases, in that order; junction bases with no gene match: 0. CDR1 and CDR2 from the germline V gene are GTSNPN and SVGIG (reference sequence). The CDR3 consists of 13 residues. The CDR3 bases are TGTGCCTGGAGACTAGCGGGAGCCTACGAGCAGTACTTC. The encoded protein is CAWRLAGAYEQYF. The variable domain in full, completed from reference TRBV30 and TRBJ2-7, reads SQTIHQWPATLVQPVGSPLSLECTVEGTSNPNLYWYRQAAGRGLQLLFYSVGIGQISSEVPQNLSASRPQDRQFILSSKKLLLSDSGFYLCAWRLAGAYEQYFGPGTRLTVT.

The gene calls are TRBV6-5 and TRBJ1-6; D gene ambiguous. Germline V CDR1 and CDR2: MNHEY, SVGAGI. With 4 bases removed from V and 6 bases from J, the gap between germline ends came to 13 bases. CDR3 size: 15 residues. The CDR3 spells CASSSGSRPNSPLHF. CDR3 coding DNA: TGTGCCAGCAGTTCGGGCAGTCGGCCTAATTCACCCCTCCACTTT.

In its sample, this clonotype was seen a few times. The chain uses TRBV5-1 and TRBJ2-3, with D maybe TRBD2 (6 bases). This CDR3 is 14 amino acids long. Per germline, CDR1 SGHRS and CDR2 YFSETQ. The V gene lost 4 bases and the J gene lost 4 bases, with 13 bases spanning the gap. CDR3 DNA sequence: TGCGCCAGCAGCCCCGACCCTAGCGCAGATACGCAGTATTTT. Encoded protein: CASSPDPSADTQYF.

This clonotype was recorded many times. J is TRBJ1-2 and V is TRBV20-1, with D perhaps TRBD1 (6 bases). The V end lost 0 bases, the J end lost 5 bases, and 10 bases lay between the germline ends. Germline CDR1 DFQATT, CDR2 SNEGSKA (reference sequence). This CDR3 region has 13 residues. The CDR3 is CSAREQGGYGYTF. The CDR3 coding sequence is TGCAGTGCTAGAGAACAGGGCGGGTATGGCTACACCTTC.

This clonotype was observed a handful of times. The V gene is TRBV6-5, the J gene TRBJ2-1, with D perhaps matching TRBD1 or TRBD2 (7 bases each). Germline V gives CDR1 MNHEY, CDR2 SVGAGI. V lost 4 bases to trimming and J lost 7 bases, with 20 bases between them. The CDR3 contains 16 residues. DNA of the CDR3: TGTGCCAGCAGTTCCCCAGGGGGAGGGGGTCAGAATGAGCAGTTCTTC. Amino acid sequence: CASSSPGGGGQNEQFF.

The J gene is TRBJ2-3, the V gene TRBV6-5, with D unclear. Trimming left V 2 bases short and J 5 bases short, with 8 bases between. Looked up from germline, CDR1 is MNHEY and CDR2 is SVGAGI. The CDR3 sequence is 13 residues long. CDR3 sequence: CASSYRSGDTQYF. The CDR3 nucleotides read TGTGCCAGCAGTTACCGTTCGGGAGATACGCAGTATTTT.

This clonotype was seen a handful of times. J is TRBJ2-7 and V is TRBV7-9, with 7 bases lining up with TRBD2. The CDR3 covers 16 residues. Germline lookup yields CDR1 SEHNR and CDR2 FQNEAQ (reference sequence). Trimming took 4 bases from V and 5 from J; bases not matched to a gene: 14. CDR3 nucleotide sequence: TGTGCCAGCAGCTGGGCCGGGCGGGGGAATGTGGACGAGCAGTACTTC. This codes for CASSWAGRGNVDEQYF.

The chain couples TRBV20-1 to TRBJ2-1; TRBD1 is a possible D gene (6 bases). Germline V gene lookup returns CDR1 DFQATT and CDR2 SNEGSKA (reference sequence). The length of the CDR3 is 13 residues. The V and J ends lost 3 bases and 6 bases respectively, with 12 bases between them. The CDR3 nucleotides are TGCAGTGCTAGCTTGGGGGCGCGCAATGAGCAGTTCTTC. Amino acids: CSASLGARNEQFF.

This clonotype was detected many times. The chain combines TRBV5-5 with TRBJ2-7; 7 bases align to TRBD2. There are 14 residues in the CDR3. Germline V lookup: CDR1 SGHKS, CDR2 YYEKEE (reference sequence). The junction had 6 bases not matched to a gene; V was cut back by 4 bases and J by 2 bases. The CDR3 is CASSTTGTTYEQYF. DNA for the CDR3: TGTGCCAGCAGCACGACGGGGACTACCTACGAGCAGTACTTC.

This clonotype was observed a handful of times. The V gene is TRBV5-6, the J gene TRBJ2-1; TRBD2 might be the D (6 bases). The V and J ends lost 1 base and 0 bases respectively, with 14 bases between them. Germline loops: CDR1 SGHDT, CDR2 YYEEEE. The CDR3 is 17 residues long. This CDR3 is CASSLKVAVSSYNEQFF. The CDR3, as DNA: TGTGCCAGCAGCTTGAAGGTAGCGGTGAGCTCCTACAATGAGCAGTTCTTC.

This clonotype appeared a few times. The rearrangement joins TRBV5-5 to TRBJ1-1; 7 nucleotides agree with TRBD1. Losses at the gene ends were 4 bases for V and 2 bases for J; bases not matched to a gene: 17. Germline loops: CDR1 SGHKS, CDR2 YYEKEE (reference sequence). This CDR3 region has 18 residues. DNA of the CDR3: TGTGCCAGCAGCACGGCCTGGACACAGGGGACCCCCAACACTGAAGCTTTCTTT. It codes for CASSTAWTQGTPNTEAFF.

The gene calls are TRBV4-2 and TRBJ1-6, with D tentatively TRBD1 (5 bases). From germline, CDR1 is LGHNA and CDR2 YNFKEQ. V lost 1 base, J lost 13 bases, and 20 bases lay in between. The CDR3 has 16 residues. The CDR3, as DNA: TGTGCCAGCAGCCAAGGGGGGGAGGGAAGGGGAGCCCCCCTCCACTTT. Protein product: CASSQGGEGRGAPLHF.

This clonotype was seen a handful of times. The chain carries TRBV7-2 and TRBJ2-4; 7 bases are a match to TRBD2. Germline CDR1 and CDR2: SGHTA and FQGNSA. The length of the CDR3 is 14 residues. The V gene end was trimmed by 4 bases and the J gene end by 7 bases; junction bases not matched to a gene: 7. CDR3: CASSSWGGDNIQYF. DNA of the CDR3: TGTGCCAGCAGCTCCTGGGGAGGGGATAACATTCAGTACTTC.

In its sample, this clonotype was seen a few times. The chain combines TRBV7-2 with TRBJ2-2; weak D call: TRBD2 (5 bases). Germline loops: CDR1 SGHTA, CDR2 FQGNSA. This CDR3 is built from 15 residues. V was shortened by 5 bases and J by 5 bases, with 15 bases between the two germline ends. The CDR3 loop is CASSPRAVATGELFF. Here the CDR3 DNA reads TGTGCCAGCAGCCCTCGTGCCGTAGCGACCGGGGAGCTGTTTTTT.

The V and J genes are TRBV20-1 and TRBJ1-2; D is undetermined. The V and J ends lost 0 bases and 8 bases respectively, with 7 bases between them. Germline V gives CDR1 DFQATT, CDR2 SNEGSKA (reference sequence). This CDR3 region has 11 residues. CDR3 protein: CSARDRAGYTF. As DNA, the CDR3 is TGCAGTGCTAGAGATCGTGCCGGCTACACCTTC.

The V and J genes are TRBV7-2 and TRBJ2-2, with TRBD2 as a possible D gene (5 bases). This CDR3 has 15 amino acids. Deletions cut 6 bases from V and 2 bases from J, with 13 bases between. Germline CDR1 reads SGHTA; CDR2 reads FQGNSA. CDR3 sequence (DNA): TGTGCCAGCAGTTTACTAGTTTCCAACACCGGGGAGCTGTTTTTT. Translated: CASSLLVSNTGELFF. The full variable domain, in which reference TRBV7-2 and TRBJ2-2 provide the parts outside the CDR3, is GAGVSQSPSNKVTEKGKDVELRCDPISGHTALYWYRQSLGQGLEFLIYFQGNSAPDKSGLPSDRFSAERTGGSVSTLTIQRTQQEDSAVYLCASSLLVSNTGELFFGEGSRLTVL.

This chain uses TRBV7-2 with TRBJ1-6; 8 nucleotides line up with TRBD1. The CDR3 is 15 amino acids. Germline V gene lookup returns CDR1 SGHTA and CDR2 FQGNSA. Unmatched junction bases numbered 6, after V lost 4 bases and J lost 7 bases. The CDR3 bases are TGTGCCAGCAGCTCCCAAAGGACAGGGAATTCACCCCTCCACTTT. Amino acids: CASSSQRTGNSPLHF.

This CDR3 is CASSPFSRPVVYNEQFF. The CDR3 region has the DNA TGTGCCAGCTCACCATTTAGTCGGCCGGTAGTGTACAATGAGCAGTTCTTC. This chain links TRBV18 with TRBJ2-1; D is unclear. Germline CDR1 KGHSH, CDR2 LQKENI. V dropped 2 bases and J dropped 4 bases, with 18 bases sitting between them. The CDR3 has 17 amino acids.

The chain combines TRBV20-1 with TRBJ2-1; 7 nucleotides match TRBD2. The CDR3 has 11 amino acids. In germline, CDR1 is DFQATT, CDR2 SNEGSKA (reference sequence). The CDR3 sequence: CARLAYNEQFF. In DNA form, the CDR3 reads TGCGCCCGACTAGCTTACAATGAGCAGTTCTTC.